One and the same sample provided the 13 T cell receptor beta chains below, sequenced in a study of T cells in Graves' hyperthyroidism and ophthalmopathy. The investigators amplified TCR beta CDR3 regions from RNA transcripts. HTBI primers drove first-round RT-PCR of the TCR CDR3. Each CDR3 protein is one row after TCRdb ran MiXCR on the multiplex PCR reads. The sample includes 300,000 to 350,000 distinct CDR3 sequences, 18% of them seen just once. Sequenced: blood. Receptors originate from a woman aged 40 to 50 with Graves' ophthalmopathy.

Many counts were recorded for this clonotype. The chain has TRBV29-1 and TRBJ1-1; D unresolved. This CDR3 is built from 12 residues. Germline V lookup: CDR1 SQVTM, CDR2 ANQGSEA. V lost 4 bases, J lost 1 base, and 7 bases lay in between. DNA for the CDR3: TGCAGCGTTGGACATCCGAACACTGAAGCTTTCTTT. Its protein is CSVGHPNTEAFF.

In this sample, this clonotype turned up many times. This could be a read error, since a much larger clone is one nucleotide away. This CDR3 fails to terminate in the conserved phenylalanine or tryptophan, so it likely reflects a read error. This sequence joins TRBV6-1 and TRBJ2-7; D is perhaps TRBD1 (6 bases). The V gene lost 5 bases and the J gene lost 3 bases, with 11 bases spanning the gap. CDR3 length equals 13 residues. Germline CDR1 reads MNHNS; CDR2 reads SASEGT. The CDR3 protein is CASSRTEVYEQYL. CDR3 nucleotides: TGTGCCAGCAGTCGGACAGAGGTCTACGAGCAGTACCTC.

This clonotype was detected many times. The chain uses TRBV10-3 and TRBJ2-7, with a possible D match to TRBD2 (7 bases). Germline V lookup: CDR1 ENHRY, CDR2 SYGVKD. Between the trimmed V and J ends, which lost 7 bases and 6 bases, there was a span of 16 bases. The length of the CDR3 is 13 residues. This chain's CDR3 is CAITSSGTSEQYF. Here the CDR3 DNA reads TGTGCCATCACTTCCAGCGGGACATCCGAGCAGTACTTC.

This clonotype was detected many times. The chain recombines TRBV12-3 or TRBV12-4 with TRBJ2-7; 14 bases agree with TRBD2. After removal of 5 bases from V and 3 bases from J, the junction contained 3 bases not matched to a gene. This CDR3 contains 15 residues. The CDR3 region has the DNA TGTGCCAGCAGTCCCGGGACTAGCGGGAGCTACGAGCAGTACTTC. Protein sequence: CASSPGTSGSYEQYF.

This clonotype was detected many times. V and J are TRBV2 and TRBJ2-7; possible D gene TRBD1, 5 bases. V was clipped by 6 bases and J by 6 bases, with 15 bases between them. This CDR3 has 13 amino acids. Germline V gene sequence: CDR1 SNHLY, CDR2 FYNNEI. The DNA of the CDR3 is TGTGCCAGCAGCACCAGGGAAGGTCGCGAGCAGTACTTC. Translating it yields CASSTREGREQYF.

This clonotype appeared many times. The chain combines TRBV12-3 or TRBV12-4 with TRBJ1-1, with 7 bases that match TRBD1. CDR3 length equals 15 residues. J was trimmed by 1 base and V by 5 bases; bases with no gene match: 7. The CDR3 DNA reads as TGTGCCAGCAGTACAAGACAGGGATCGAACACTGAAGCTTTCTTT. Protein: CASSTRQGSNTEAFF.

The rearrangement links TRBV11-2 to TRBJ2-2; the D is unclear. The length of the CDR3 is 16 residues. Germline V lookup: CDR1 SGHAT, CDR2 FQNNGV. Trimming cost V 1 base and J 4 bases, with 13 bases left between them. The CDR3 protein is CASSLVPKPFTGELFF. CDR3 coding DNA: TGTGCCAGCAGCTTAGTTCCCAAACCATTCACCGGGGAGCTGTTTTTT.

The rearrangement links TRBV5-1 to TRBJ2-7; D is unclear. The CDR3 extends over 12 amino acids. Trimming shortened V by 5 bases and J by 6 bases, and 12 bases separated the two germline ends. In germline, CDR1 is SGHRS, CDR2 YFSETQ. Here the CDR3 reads CASSYPDREQYF. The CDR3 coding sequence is TGCGCCAGCAGTTACCCCGACCGCGAGCAGTACTTC.

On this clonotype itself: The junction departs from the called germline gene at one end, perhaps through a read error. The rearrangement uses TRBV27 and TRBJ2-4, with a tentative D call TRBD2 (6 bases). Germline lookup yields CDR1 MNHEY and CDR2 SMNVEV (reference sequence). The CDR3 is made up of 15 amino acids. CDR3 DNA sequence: TGTGCCAGCAGTATTAGGAGGGGTTCGCAAAACTTTCAGTACTTC. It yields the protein CASSIRRGSQNFQYF.

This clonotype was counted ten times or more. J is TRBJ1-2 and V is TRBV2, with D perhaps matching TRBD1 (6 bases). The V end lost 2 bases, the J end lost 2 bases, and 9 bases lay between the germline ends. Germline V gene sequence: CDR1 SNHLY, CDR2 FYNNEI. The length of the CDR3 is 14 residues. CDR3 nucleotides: TGTGCCAGCAGTGAATTTACAGGGAACTATGGCTACACCTTC. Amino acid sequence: CASSEFTGNYGYTF. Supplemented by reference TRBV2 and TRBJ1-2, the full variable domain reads EPEVTQTPSHQVTQMGQEVILRCVPISNHLYFYWYRQILGQKVEFLVSFYNNEISEKSEIFDDQFSVERPDGSNFTLKIRSTKLEDSAMYFCASSEFTGNYGYTFGSGTRLTVV.

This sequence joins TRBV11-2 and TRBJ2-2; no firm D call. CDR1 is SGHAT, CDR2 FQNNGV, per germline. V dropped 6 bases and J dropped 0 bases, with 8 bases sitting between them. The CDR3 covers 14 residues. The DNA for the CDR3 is TGTGCCAGCAGTCCACAGTCGAACACCGGGGAGCTGTTTTTT. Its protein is CASSPQSNTGELFF.

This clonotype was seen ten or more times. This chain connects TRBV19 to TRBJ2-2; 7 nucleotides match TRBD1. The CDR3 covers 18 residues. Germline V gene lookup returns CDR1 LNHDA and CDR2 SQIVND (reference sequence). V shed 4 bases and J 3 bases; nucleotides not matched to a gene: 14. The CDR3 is CASSKRGRFDPDTGELFF. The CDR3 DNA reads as TGTGCCAGTAGTAAAAGGGGGCGCTTCGACCCGGACACCGGGGAGCTGTTTTTT.

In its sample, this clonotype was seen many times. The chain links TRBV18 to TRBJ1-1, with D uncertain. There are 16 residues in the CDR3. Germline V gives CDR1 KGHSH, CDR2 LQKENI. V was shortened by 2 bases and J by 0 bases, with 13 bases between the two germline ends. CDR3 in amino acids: CASSPRADRLNTEAFF. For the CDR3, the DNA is TGTGCCAGCTCACCAAGGGCGGATAGACTGAACACTGAAGCTTTCTTT.